The 2 T cell receptor beta chains in this list originate from one sample, sequenced in a study of shared clonotypes between healthy human individuals. Naive CD8 isolation took CD45RO-negative cells positively selected for CCR7 and excluded terminally differentiated effector memory CD45RA+ cells. Here immunoSEQ multiplex PCR was the method, and the copy in TCRdb shows in-frame clones only, minus some. The sample yields under 2,000,000 clones, around 96% seen once. Sequencing was done on a sample of naive CD8+ T cells sorted from blood. Every receptor here comes from a man between 18 and 29 years old in good health.

The J gene is TRBJ2-3, the V gene TRBV27; D possibly matches TRBD1 or TRBD2 (5 bases each). Germline V gene sequence: CDR1 MNHEY, CDR2 SMNVEV (reference sequence). The V end was cut by 4 bases, the J end by 2 bases, with 7 bases between. This CDR3 region has 13 residues. The CDR3 DNA reads as TGTGCCAGCAGTTCCGGGGCCACAGATACGCAGTATTTT. The encoded protein is CASSSGATDTQYF.

V is TRBV5-1 and J is TRBJ2-7, with 9 nucleotides matching TRBD2. Trimming removed 1 base from V and 5 bases from J; junction bases left unmatched: 13. This CDR3 is 17 amino acids long. Looked up from germline, CDR1 is SGHRS and CDR2 is YFSETQ. The CDR3 sequence is CASSLLTEREDCNEQYF. The CDR3 nucleotides read TGCGCCAGCAGCTTGTTAACTGAGCGGGAGGATTGCAACGAGCAGTACTTC.